This T cell receptor beta chain was sequenced for a study of blood T cell repertoires in COVID-19. The wider study: PBMCs, B-cell-depleted T cells, or T cells were the source of the cDNA or gDNA that made up the material.

This clone was observed a handful of times. Measured with immunoSEQ multiplex PCR; TCRdb has only the in-frame clones, and not every one. The table records 70,000 to 90,000 clones, 85% of them present only once. Between the trimmed V and J ends, which lost 1 base and 6 bases, there was a span of 10 bases. Germline CDR1 and CDR2: SGHDT and YYEEEE. This CDR3 is built from 13 residues. This receptor was identified in a man aged 50 to 59 with COVID-19, enrolled during active disease. Sequencing input: peripheral blood. The chain uses TRBV5-6 and TRBJ1-2, with D perhaps TRBD1 (5 bases). The CDR3 DNA sequence: TGTGCCAGCAGCTTGTCGGGAGGGGATGGCTACACCTTC. This gives the protein CASSLSGGDGYTF. Full variable domain (outside the CDR3, taken from reference TRBV5-6 and TRBJ1-2): DAGVTQSPTHLIKTRGQQVTLRCSPKSGHDTVSWYQQALGQGPQFIFQYYEEEERQRGNFPDRFSGHQFPNYSSELNVNALLLGDSALYLCASSLSGGDGYTFGSGTRLTVV.